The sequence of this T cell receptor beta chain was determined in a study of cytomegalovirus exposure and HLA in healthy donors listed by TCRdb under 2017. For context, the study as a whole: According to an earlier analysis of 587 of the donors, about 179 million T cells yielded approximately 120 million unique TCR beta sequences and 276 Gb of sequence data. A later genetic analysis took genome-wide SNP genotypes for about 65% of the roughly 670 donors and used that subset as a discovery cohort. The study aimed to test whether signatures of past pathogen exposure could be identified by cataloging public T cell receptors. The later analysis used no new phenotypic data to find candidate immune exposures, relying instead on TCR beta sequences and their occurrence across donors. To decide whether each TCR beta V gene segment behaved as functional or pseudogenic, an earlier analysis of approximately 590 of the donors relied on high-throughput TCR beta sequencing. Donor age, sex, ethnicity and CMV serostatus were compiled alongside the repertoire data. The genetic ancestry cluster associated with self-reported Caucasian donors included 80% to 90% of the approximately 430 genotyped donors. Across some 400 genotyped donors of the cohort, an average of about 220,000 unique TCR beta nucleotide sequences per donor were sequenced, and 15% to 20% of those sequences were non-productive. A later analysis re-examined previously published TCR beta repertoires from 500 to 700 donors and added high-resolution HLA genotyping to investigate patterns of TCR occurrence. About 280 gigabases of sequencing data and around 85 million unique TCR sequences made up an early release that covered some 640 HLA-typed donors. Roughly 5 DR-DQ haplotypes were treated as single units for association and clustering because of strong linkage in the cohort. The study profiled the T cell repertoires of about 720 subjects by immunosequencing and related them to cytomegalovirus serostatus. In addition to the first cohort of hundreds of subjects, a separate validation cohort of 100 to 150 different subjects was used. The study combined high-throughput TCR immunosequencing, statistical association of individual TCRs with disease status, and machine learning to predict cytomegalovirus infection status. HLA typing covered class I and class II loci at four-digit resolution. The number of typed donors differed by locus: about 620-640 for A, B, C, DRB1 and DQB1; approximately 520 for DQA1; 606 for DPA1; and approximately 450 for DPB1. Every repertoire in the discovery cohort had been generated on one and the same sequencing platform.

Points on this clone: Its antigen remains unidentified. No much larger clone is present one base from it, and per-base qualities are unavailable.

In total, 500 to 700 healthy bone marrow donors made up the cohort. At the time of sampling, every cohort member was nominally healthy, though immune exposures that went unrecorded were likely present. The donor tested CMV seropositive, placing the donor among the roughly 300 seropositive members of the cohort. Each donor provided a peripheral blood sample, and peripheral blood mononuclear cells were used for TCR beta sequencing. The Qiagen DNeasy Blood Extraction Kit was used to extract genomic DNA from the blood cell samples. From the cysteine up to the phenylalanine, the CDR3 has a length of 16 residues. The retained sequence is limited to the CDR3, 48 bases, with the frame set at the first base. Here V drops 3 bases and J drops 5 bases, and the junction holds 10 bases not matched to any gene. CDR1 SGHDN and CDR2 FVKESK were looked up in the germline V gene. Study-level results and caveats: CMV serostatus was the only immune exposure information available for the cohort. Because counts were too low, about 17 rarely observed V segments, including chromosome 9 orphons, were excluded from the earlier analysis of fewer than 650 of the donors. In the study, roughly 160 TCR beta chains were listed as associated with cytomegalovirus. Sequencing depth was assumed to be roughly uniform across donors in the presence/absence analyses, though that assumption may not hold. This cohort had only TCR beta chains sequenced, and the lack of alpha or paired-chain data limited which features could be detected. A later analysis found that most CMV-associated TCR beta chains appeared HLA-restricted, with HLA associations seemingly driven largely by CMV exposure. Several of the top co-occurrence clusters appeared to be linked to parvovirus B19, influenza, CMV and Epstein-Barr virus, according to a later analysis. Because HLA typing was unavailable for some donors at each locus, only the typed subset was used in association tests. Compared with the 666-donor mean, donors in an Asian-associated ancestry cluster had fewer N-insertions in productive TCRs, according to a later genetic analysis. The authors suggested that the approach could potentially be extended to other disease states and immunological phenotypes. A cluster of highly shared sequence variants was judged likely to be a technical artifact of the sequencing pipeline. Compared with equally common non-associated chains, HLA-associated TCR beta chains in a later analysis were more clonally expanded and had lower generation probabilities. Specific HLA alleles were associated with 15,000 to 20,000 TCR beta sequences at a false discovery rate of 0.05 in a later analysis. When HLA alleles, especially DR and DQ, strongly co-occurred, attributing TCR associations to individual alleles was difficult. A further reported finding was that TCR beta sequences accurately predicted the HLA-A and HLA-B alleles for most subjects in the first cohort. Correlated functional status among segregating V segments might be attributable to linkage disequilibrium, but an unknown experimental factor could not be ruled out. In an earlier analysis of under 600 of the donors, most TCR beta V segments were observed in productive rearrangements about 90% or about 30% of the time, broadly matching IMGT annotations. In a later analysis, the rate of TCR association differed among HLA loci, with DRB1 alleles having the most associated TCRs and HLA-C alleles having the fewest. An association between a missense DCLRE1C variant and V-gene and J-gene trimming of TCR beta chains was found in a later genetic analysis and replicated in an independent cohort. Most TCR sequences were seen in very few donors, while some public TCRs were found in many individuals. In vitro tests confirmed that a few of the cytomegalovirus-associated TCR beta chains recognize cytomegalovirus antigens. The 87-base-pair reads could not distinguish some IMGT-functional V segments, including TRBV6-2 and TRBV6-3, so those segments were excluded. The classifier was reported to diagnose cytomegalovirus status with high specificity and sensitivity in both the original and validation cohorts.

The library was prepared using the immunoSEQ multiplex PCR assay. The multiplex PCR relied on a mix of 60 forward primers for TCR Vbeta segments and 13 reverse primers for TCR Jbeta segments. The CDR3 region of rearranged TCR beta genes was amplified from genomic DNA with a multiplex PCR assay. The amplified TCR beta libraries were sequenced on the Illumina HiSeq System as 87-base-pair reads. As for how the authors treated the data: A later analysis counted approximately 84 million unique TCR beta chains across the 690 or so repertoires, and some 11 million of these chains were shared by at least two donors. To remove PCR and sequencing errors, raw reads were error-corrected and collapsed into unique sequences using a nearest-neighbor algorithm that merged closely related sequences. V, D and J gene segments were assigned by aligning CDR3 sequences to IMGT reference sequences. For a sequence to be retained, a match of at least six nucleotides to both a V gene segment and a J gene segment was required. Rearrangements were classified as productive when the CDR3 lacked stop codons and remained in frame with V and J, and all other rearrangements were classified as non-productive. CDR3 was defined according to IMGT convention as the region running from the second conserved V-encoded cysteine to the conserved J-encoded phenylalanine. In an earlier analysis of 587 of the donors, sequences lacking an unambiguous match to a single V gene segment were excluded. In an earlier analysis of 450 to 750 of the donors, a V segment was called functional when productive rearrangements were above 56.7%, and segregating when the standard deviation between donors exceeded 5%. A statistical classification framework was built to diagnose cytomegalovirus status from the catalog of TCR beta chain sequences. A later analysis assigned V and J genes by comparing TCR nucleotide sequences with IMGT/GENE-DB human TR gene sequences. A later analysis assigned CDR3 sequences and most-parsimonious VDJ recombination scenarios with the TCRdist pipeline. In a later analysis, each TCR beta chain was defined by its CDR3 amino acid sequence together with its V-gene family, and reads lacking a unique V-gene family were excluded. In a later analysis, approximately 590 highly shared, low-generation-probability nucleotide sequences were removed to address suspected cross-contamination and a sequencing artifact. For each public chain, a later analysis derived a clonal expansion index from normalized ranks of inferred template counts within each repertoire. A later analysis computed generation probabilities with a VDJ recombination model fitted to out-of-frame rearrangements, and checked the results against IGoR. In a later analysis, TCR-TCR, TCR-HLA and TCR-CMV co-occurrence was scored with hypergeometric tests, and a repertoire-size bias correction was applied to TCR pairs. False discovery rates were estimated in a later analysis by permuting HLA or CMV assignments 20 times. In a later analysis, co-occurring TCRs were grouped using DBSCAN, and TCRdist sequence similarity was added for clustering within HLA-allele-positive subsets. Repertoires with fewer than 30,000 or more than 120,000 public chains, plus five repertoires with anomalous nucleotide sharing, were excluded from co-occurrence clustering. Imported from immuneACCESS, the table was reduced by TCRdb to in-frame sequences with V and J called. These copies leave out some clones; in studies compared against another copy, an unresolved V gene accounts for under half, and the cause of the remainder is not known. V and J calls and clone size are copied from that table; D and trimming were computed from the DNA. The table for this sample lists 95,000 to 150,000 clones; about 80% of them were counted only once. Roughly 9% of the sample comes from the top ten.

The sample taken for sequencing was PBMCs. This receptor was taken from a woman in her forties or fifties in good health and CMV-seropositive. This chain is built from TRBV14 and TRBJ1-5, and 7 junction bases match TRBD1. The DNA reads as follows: TGTGCCAGCAGCCATGGGTCACAGGGGATCGATCAGCCCCAGCATTTT. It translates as CASSHGSQGIDQPQHF.